The present T cell receptor (beta chain) was sequenced within a study of T-cell reconstitution after alpha-beta-depleted transplantation in children. Findings and limits, study-wide: From surviving recipient T cells and thymic progenitors came the high day-60 TCRbeta diversity observed in some patients. There were reportedly several hundred expanded graft clones from which alpha-beta T cells came about two months after transplant.

This clonotype came up a few times. Its cognate antigen is unknown. A library of TCRbeta sequences, prepared with unique molecular identifiers, was generated. TCRdb called the PCR reads again in MiXCR, with one record for every CDR3 protein. Altogether 200,000 to 250,000 distinct CDR3 sequences are present, approximately 11% being singletons, with the ten largest covering 28%. The CDR3 loop spans 15 amino acids. V lost 3 bases and J lost 2, with 11 bases in between. Looked up from germline, CDR1 is GTSNPN and CDR2 is SVGIG (reference sequence). The TCR sequence derives from a child younger than two with acute myeloid leukemia, due to receive a stem cell transplant. The material was PBMCs, obtained before TCRalphabeta/CD19-depleted stem cell transplant. V is TRBV30 and J is TRBJ2-6; no definite D call. The CDR3: CAWSTPLAGANVLTF. The DNA for the CDR3 is TGTGCCTGGAGCACCCCATTGGCTGGGGCCAACGTCCTGACTTTC.